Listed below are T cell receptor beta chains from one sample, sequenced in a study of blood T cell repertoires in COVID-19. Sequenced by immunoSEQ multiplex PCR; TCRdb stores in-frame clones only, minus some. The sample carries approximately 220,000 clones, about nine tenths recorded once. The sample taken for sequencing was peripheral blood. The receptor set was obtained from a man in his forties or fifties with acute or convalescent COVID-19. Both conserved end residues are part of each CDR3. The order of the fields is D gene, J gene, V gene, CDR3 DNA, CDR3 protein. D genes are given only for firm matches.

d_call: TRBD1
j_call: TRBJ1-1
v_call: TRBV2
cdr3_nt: TGTGCCAGCAGTGGGGACAGGTCCCCACAAGCTTTCTTT
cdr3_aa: CASSGDRSPQAFF

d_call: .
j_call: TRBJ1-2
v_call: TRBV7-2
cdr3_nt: TGTGCCAGCAGCCTAGGGACACCCTATGGCTACACCTTC
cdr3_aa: CASSLGTPYGYTF

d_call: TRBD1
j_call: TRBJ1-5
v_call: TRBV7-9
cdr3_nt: TGTGCCAGCAGCACCGGGACAGGGGAGGGAAATCAGCCCCAGCATTTT
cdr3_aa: CASSTGTGEGNQPQHF

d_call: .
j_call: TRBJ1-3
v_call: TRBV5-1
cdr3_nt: TGCGCCAGCAGTAGGATGGGAGTCGACTCTGGAAACACCATATATTTT
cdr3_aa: CASSRMGVDSGNTIYF

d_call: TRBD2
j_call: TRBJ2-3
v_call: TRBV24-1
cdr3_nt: TGTGCCACCAGTGACCGAAGGACTAGCCCAGATACGCAGTATTTT
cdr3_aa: CATSDRRTSPDTQYF

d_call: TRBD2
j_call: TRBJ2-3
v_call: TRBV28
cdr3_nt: TGTGCCAGCAGTCCCCCCCGGCGGGAGGGTACGCAGTATTTT
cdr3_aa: CASSPPRREGTQYF

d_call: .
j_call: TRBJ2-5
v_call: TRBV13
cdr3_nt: TGTGCCAGCAGCTTTCGACGTAGCGAACAAGAGACCCAGTACTTC
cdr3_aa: CASSFRRSEQETQYF

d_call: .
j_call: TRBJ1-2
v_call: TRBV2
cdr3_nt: TGTGCCAGCAGTCGACGCCTGACCAGGGTTTACTATGGCTACACCTTC
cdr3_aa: CASSRRLTRVYYGYTF

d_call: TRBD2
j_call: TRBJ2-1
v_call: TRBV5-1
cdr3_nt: TGCGCCAGCAGCTTGGGGCTAGCGGGTCTTCATGAGCAGTTCTTC
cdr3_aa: CASSLGLAGLHEQFF

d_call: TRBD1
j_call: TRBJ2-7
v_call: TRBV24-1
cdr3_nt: TGTGCCACCAATGGGACAGGGAACATCTACGAGCAGTACTTC
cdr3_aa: CATNGTGNIYEQYF

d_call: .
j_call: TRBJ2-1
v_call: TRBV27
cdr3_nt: TGTGCCAGCAGTTTATGGAGAGCCCCCTACAATGAGCAGTTCTTC
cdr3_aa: CASSLWRAPYNEQFF